This passage covers 10 T cell receptor beta chains from one sample sequenced in a study of technical replicates of blood from a handful of donors. Only in-frame clones appear in the TCRdb table, and some are missing; sequencing was by immunoSEQ multiplex PCR. The table shows about 94,000 clones, with 90% to 97% occurring only once. The sequencing input was T cells isolated from PBMCs. The receptors derive from a human donor in good health.

The chain joins TRBV5-1 to TRBJ2-3, with 7 bases aligning to TRBD1. The CDR3 is 15 amino acids. CDR1 and CDR2 from the germline V gene are SGHRS and YFSETQ. Germline trimming cut 4 bases from V and 2 bases from J; bases unmatched to any gene: 7. The CDR3 reads CASSSRGRLTDTQYF. As DNA, the CDR3 is TGCGCCAGCAGCAGTAGGGGGCGGCTCACAGATACGCAGTATTTT. The full variable domain, with the rest looked up from reference TRBV5-1 and TRBJ2-3, is KAGVTQTPRYLIKTRGQQVTLSCSPISGHRSVSWYQQTPGQGLQFLFEYFSETQRNKGNFPGRFSGRQFSNSRSEMNVSTLELGDSALYLCASSSRGRLTDTQYFGPGTRLTVL.

The chain has TRBV7-8 and TRBJ1-3, with a possible D match to TRBD1 (6 bases). Germline V CDR1 and CDR2: SGHVS, FQNEAQ. CDR3 length: 15 residues. V lost 6 bases and J lost 4, with 16 bases in between. CDR3 in DNA: TGTGCCAGCAGTCGAACCCGGGACAACGGAAACACCATATATTTT. This sequence encodes CASSRTRDNGNTIYF.

The CDR3: CASSHPGQGENEQFF. The CDR3 coding sequence is TGTGCCAGCAGCCACCCGGGACAGGGTGAGAATGAGCAGTTCTTC. The J gene is TRBJ2-1, the V gene TRBV4-2; 9 bases align to TRBD1. The J segment lost 7 bases and the V segment lost 3 bases, leaving 7 bases of the junction unmatched. CDR3 length: 15 amino acids. Germline V CDR1 and CDR2: LGHNA, YNFKEQ.

The V and J genes are TRBV19 and TRBJ1-1; 7 positions match TRBD1. From germline, CDR1 is LNHDA and CDR2 SQIVND (reference sequence). This CDR3 contains 15 residues. V was pared by 5 bases and J by 4 bases, with 10 bases of the junction left unmatched. The CDR3 DNA reads as TGTGCCAGTAGTTCAGCGACAGGGTCGGCCACTGAAGCTTTCTTT. Translating it yields CASSSATGSATEAFF.

This clone has only one observation. V gene TRBV10-3 combines with J gene TRBJ2-7, with 9 positions matching TRBD2. Germline CDR1 reads ENHRY; CDR2 reads SYGVKD. V lost 8 bases and J lost 4; bases outside the gene matches: 6. CDR3 length: 13 residues. The CDR3 nucleotides are TGTGCCATCGCCACTAGCGGGTCTTACGAGCAGTACTTC. Translation gives CAIATSGSYEQYF.

This chain connects TRBV6-5 to TRBJ2-1; D is possibly TRBD1 (6 bases). The length of the CDR3 is 12 residues. CDR1 is MNHEY and CDR2 is SVGAGI in the germline V gene. Trimming took off 5 bases at V and 9 bases at J, with 11 bases between the two ends. The CDR3 nucleotides read TGTGCCAGCAGTCCTAAGACAGGTGAGCAGTTCTTC. Translation gives CASSPKTGEQFF.

The chain combines TRBV25-1 with TRBJ2-6, with D tentatively TRBD2 (6 bases). Germline V CDR1 and CDR2: MGHDK, SYGVNS. This CDR3 spans 15 amino acids. V was pared by 5 bases and J by 1 base, with 9 bases between. This CDR3 reads CASSLTSSGANVLTF. Written as DNA, the CDR3 is TGTGCCAGCAGTCTGACTAGTTCTGGGGCCAACGTCCTGACTTTC.

The chain combines TRBV9 with TRBJ2-7; 10 nucleotides match TRBD1. Germline V gene sequence: CDR1 SGDLS, CDR2 YYNGEE. There are 15 residues in the CDR3. Unmatched junction bases numbered 4, after V lost 0 bases and J lost 4 bases. The CDR3 protein is CASSVEGQGIYEQYF. The CDR3 DNA follows: TGTGCCAGCAGCGTAGAGGGACAGGGGATTTACGAGCAGTACTTC.

This clone appeared a single time. The chain links TRBV25-1 to TRBJ2-3, with TRBD1 matching over 8 bases. Germline CDR1 and CDR2: MGHDK and SYGVNS. This CDR3 spans 13 amino acids. V lost 10 bases and J lost 6; bases outside the gene matches: 9. This CDR3 reads CAIEGRGLDTQYF. DNA for the CDR3: TGTGCCATTGAGGGCAGGGGGCTTGATACGCAGTATTTT.

The chain combines TRBV4-3 with TRBJ2-1; 7 positions agree with TRBD1. Per the germline V gene, CDR1 is LGHNA and CDR2 is YSLEER. Trimming at V came to 1 base and at J to 1 base, leaving 10 bases not matched to a gene. The CDR3 is made up of 18 amino acids. This CDR3 is CASSQANSGTASYNEQFF. Written as DNA, the CDR3 is TGCGCCAGCAGCCAAGCCAATTCCGGGACAGCATCCTACAATGAGCAGTTCTTC.